This TCR beta chain appears in the sequencing data of a study of blood T cell dynamics during melanoma immunotherapy. Regarding the study as a whole: Disease-control patients' PBMC repertoires became either more clonal or more diverse at W3.

Time point denoted: pre-treatment baseline. Blood was drawn before treatment and at week 3 after checkpoint blockade. Response was assessed by RECIST 1.1 at 12 weeks, except a couple of rapid progressors. Each bulk PBMC sample had roughly 400 ng DNA loaded. Only in-frame clones appear in the TCRdb table, and some are missing; sequencing was by immunoSEQ multiplex PCR. The sample includes 15,000 to 20,000 clones, approximately 93% of them seen just once. This CDR3 region has 15 residues. Germline CDR1 SGHRS, CDR2 YFSETQ. V lost 4 bases and J lost 0, with 10 bases in between. With regard to this clone: The target antigen is unknown.

The chain couples TRBV5-1 to TRBJ2-2, with D perhaps TRBD1 (5 bases). The clonotype was recovered from a human donor with melanoma. This specimen was blood, taken from a patient treated with checkpoint blockade. The DNA for the CDR3 is TGCGCCAGCAGCACACAGGATCCGAACACCGGGGAGCTGTTTTTT. Translating it yields CASSTQDPNTGELFF.